Following are 10 T cell receptor beta chains from one sample sequenced in a study of response to subunit inactivated influenza vaccine. TCRdb independently ran MiXCR on the RT-PCR reads; one entry per CDR3 protein. The table shows some 600,000 distinct CDR3 sequences, with 12% to 15% occurring only once. Source: PBMCs from blood, taken 14 to 15 days before vaccination. These receptors all come from a man aged 45 to 65 who received an inactivated influenza vaccine.

The chain joins TRBV18 to TRBJ2-1, with TRBD2 matching over 14 bases. Losses at the gene ends were 3 bases for V and 5 bases for J; bases not matched to a gene: 3. The CDR3 covers 16 residues. The germline V gene has CDR1 KGHSH and CDR2 LQKENI. As DNA, the CDR3 is TGTGCCAGCTCACCCAGGGGACTAGCGGGGGACAATGAGCAGTTCTTC. Protein: CASSPRGLAGDNEQFF.

This clonotype came up a few times. This chain uses TRBV6-5 with TRBJ1-2, with a tentative D call TRBD1 (6 bases). Germline V gives CDR1 MNHEY, CDR2 SVGAGI. The V gene lost 1 base and the J gene lost 4 bases, with 13 bases spanning the gap. The CDR3 spans 15 residues. The CDR3 coding sequence is TGTGCCAGCAGTTACTGGCAGGGGACCCTCTATGGCTACACCTTC. It translates to CASSYWQGTLYGYTF.

This clonotype was observed a few times. The V call is TRBV5-5, the J call TRBJ1-2; 9 bases align to TRBD1. The ends lost 2 bases at V and 4 bases at J; junction bases unmatched: 3. Per germline, CDR1 SGHKS and CDR2 YYEKEE (reference sequence). The CDR3 extends over 14 amino acids. As DNA, the CDR3 is TGTGCCAGCAGCTTAAACAGGGGGCTCTATGGCTACACCTTC. Translating gives CASSLNRGLYGYTF. Full variable domain (rest looked up from reference TRBV5-5 and TRBJ1-2): DAGVTQSPTHLIKTRGQQVTLRCSPISGHKSVSWYQQVLGQGPQFIFQYYEKEERGRGNFPDRFSARQFPNYSSELNVNALLLGDSALYLCASSLNRGLYGYTFGSGTRLTVV.

This clonotype was observed many times. The chain employs TRBV4-2 and TRBJ2-4, with a tentative D call TRBD2 (7 bases). V shed 0 bases and J shed 6 bases, with 12 bases lying between them. CDR3 size: 15 residues. Germline V gene data show CDR1 as LGHNA and CDR2 as YNFKEQ. The CDR3 is CASSQDRRGGNIQYF. The CDR3 DNA reads TGTGCCAGCAGCCAAGATAGGAGGGGGGGAAACATTCAGTACTTC.

This clonotype was seen a few times. J is TRBJ2-7 and V is TRBV6-5, with TRBD2 matching over 7 bases. CDR1 MNHEY and CDR2 SVGAGI come from the germline V gene. CDR3 size: 14 residues. The ends lost 4 bases at V and 2 bases at J; junction bases unmatched: 5. The CDR3 DNA reads as TGTGCCAGCAGTTCCTCACGGGGGGCCTACGAGCAGTACTTC. Translated: CASSSSRGAYEQYF.

The J gene is TRBJ1-2, the V gene TRBV15; weak D call: TRBD1 (6 bases). The germline CDR1 and CDR2 sequences are LNHNV and YYDKDF (reference sequence). The V gene lost 2 bases and the J gene lost 0 bases, with 13 bases spanning the gap. The CDR3 contains 16 residues. The chain's CDR3 is CATSRTSGATNYGYTF. The CDR3 DNA reads as TGTGCCACCAGCAGAACGTCAGGGGCTACTAACTATGGCTACACCTTC.

In this sample, this clonotype turned up a few times. CDR3 loop: CSVEGAGVQETQYF. The CDR3 DNA is TGCAGCGTTGAAGGGGCGGGGGTCCAAGAGACCCAGTACTTC. V is TRBV29-1 and J is TRBJ2-5; 7 nucleotides line up with TRBD2. The CDR3 loop spans 14 amino acids. Germline V gene data show CDR1 as SQVTM and CDR2 as ANQGSEA. The J segment lost 1 base and the V segment lost 1 base, leaving 3 bases of the junction unmatched.

This clonotype was found many times. The V and J genes are TRBV20-1 and TRBJ2-2, with 8 nucleotides matching TRBD1. Germline V gives CDR1 DFQATT, CDR2 SNEGSKA (reference sequence). Unmatched junction bases numbered 7, after V lost 4 bases and J lost 6 bases. The CDR3 totals 14 residues. CDR3 residues: CSAIRTGSAGELFF. CDR3 coding DNA: TGCAGTGCTATCAGGACAGGGTCCGCCGGGGAGCTGTTTTTT.

This clonotype showed up just a few times. The V and J genes are TRBV20-1 and TRBJ1-4; no reliable D call. V lost 6 bases to trimming and J lost 6 bases, with 20 bases between them. The CDR3 runs 15 residues. Germline-derived CDR1 and CDR2 are DFQATT and SNEGSKA (reference sequence). CDR3 sequence reads: CSATTLGFRDEKLFF. The DNA of the CDR3 is TGCAGTGCCACAACCCTGGGATTTAGGGATGAAAAACTGTTTTTT.

This clonotype has at least ten counts. The J gene is TRBJ2-7, the V gene TRBV27; D is uncertain. The CDR3 runs 14 residues. Per germline, CDR1 MNHEY and CDR2 SMNVEV (reference sequence). V lost 6 bases and J 3 bases, leaving 15 bases between the germline ends. The CDR3 DNA reads TGTGCCAGCAGCCCAGCCCTAGAAAACTACGAGCAGTACTTC. The encoded protein is CASSPALENYEQYF.